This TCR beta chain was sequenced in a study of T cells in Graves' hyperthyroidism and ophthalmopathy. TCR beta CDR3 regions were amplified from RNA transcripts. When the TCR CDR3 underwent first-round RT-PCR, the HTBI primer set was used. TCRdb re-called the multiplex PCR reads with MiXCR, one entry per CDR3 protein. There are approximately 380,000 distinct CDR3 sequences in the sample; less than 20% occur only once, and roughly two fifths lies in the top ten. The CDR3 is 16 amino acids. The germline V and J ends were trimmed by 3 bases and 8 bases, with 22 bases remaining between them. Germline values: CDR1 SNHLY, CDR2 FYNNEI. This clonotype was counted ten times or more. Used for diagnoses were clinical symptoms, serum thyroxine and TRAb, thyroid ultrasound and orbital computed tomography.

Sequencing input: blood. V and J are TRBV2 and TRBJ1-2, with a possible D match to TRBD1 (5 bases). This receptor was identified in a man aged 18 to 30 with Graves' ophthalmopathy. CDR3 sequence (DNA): TGTGCCAGCAGTGAGTGGAGGGGCAGTCTAAGGTCGGGCTACACCTTC. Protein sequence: CASSEWRGSLRSGYTF.